Shown below are 20 T cell receptor beta chains from a single sample sequenced in a study of metastatic and nonmetastatic thyroid tumors. Each patient went into thyroid surgery without having received any treatment. With MiXCR, TCRdb reprocessed the PCR reads. Of about 33,000 clones in the sample, over 15% were seen once. What was sequenced was blood. These TCRs come from a female donor with papillary thyroid cancer or a benign thyroid nodule (not recorded which). Some clones in this sample may be carry-over from other donors' samples.

This clone was seen at least ten times. The V and J genes are TRBV19 and TRBJ1-2; D possibly corresponds to TRBD1 (5 bases). The CDR3 totals 13 residues. With 5 bases removed from V and 8 bases from J, the gap between germline ends came to 15 bases. Germline CDR1 and CDR2: LNHDA and SQIVND (reference sequence). The CDR3 coding sequence is TGTGCCAGTAGTGTGGCAGGGATCGGCGGCTACACCTTC. Translated: CASSVAGIGGYTF.

Ten or more counts support this clone. V is TRBV18 and J is TRBJ1-6; D unclear. The ends were cut back, 3 bases at V and 7 bases at J, with 16 bases in the middle. The CDR3 length is 16 residues. Per the germline V gene, CDR1 is KGHSH and CDR2 is LQKENI. This CDR3 is CASSPLPDVINSPLHF. The DNA of the CDR3 is TGTGCCAGCTCACCTCTCCCGGACGTTATCAATTCACCCCTCCACTTT.

J is TRBJ2-1 and V is TRBV11-2; D gene unclear. The germline V gene encodes CDR1 SGHAT and CDR2 FQNNGV. Trimming stripped 1 base from V and 4 bases from J, with 14 bases between. This CDR3 contains 16 residues. CDR3 sequence (DNA): TGTGCCAGCAGCTTAGGGGGATGGATTGAGTACAATGAGCAGTTCTTC. This encodes CASSLGGWIEYNEQFF.

This chain connects TRBV12-3 or TRBV12-4 to TRBJ2-7; 7 positions match TRBD1. This CDR3 is built from 13 residues. Trimming cost V 7 bases and J 10 bases; bases outside gene matches: 13. The CDR3 region has the DNA TGTGCCAGCATCCGGGGACAGACCTTTGATCAGTACTTC. It translates to CASIRGQTFDQYF.

This clone was picked up many times. The rearrangement uses TRBV20-1 and TRBJ1-6; a possible D gene is TRBD1 (5 bases). The V gene lost 3 bases and the J gene lost 6 bases, with 15 bases spanning the gap. The germline V gene encodes CDR1 DFQATT and CDR2 SNEGSKA (reference sequence). The CDR3 loop spans 15 amino acids. The CDR3 sequence: CSASFGGSGNSPLHF. The CDR3, as DNA: TGCAGTGCTAGTTTTGGGGGAAGCGGTAATTCACCCCTCCACTTT.

The rearrangement links TRBV11-2 to TRBJ1-2; D ambiguous. Per the germline V gene, CDR1 is SGHAT and CDR2 is FQNNGV. The ends were cut back, 1 base at V and 2 bases at J, with 11 bases in the middle. The CDR3 sequence is 15 residues long. The CDR3 is CASSLGASGNYGYTF. CDR3 in DNA: TGTGCCAGCAGCTTAGGGGCTTCAGGAAACTATGGCTACACCTTC.

This clone occurred a few times. This sequence joins TRBV12-3 or TRBV12-4 and TRBJ2-2; 11 bases align to TRBD1. Trimming removed 6 bases from V and 6 bases from J; junction bases left unmatched: 6. The CDR3 sequence is 15 residues long. CDR3 sequence: CASRLRDRGAGELFF. CDR3 bases: TGTGCCAGCAGATTACGGGACAGGGGGGCCGGGGAGCTGTTTTTT.

DNA for the CDR3: TGTGCCAGCAGTTTAGTTGGGGACACTGATCCCGAGCAGTACTTC. This sequence encodes CASSLVGDTDPEQYF. The chain employs TRBV28 and TRBJ2-7; D perhaps matches TRBD1 (6 bases). The CDR3 is made up of 15 amino acids. Germline V CDR1 and CDR2: MDHEN, SYDVKM. Trimming removed 2 bases at V and 6 bases at J, with 17 bases between.

This clone showed up just a few times. Mismatch with germline at one junction end may stem from a read error. V gene TRBV6-2 or TRBV6-3 combines with J gene TRBJ2-7; D unclear. In germline, CDR1 is MNHEY, CDR2 SVGEGT. There are 14 residues in the CDR3. The chain's CDR3 is CAGSYSIGSYEQYF. The CDR3 DNA reads TGTGCCGGCAGTTACTCTATCGGCTCCTACGAGCAGTACTTC.

The chain recombines TRBV6-1 with TRBJ1-1; D is undetermined. CDR3 length: 14 residues. Germline CDR1 reads MNHNS; CDR2 reads SASEGT. V shed 6 bases and J shed 0 bases, with 11 bases lying between them. The CDR3 sequence is CASRHGVMNTEAFF. The DNA for the CDR3 is TGTGCCAGCAGACACGGGGTCATGAACACTGAAGCTTTCTTT.

The chain employs TRBV9 and TRBJ1-3, with D unclear. Per germline, CDR1 SGDLS and CDR2 YYNGEE. The V end was cut by 4 bases, the J end by 9 bases, with 8 bases between. The CDR3 has 11 amino acids. The CDR3 DNA is TGTGCCAGCAGCTTCGGTCGCACCATATATTTT. Residues: CASSFGRTIYF. The full variable domain, completed using reference TRBV9 and TRBJ1-3, is DSGVTQTPKHLITATGQRVTLRCSPRSGDLSVYWYQQSLDQGLQFLIQYYNGEERAKGNILERFSAQQFPDLHSELNLSSLELGDSALYFCASSFGRTIYFGEGSWLTVV.

In its sample, this clone was seen a few times. The chain employs TRBV6-1 and TRBJ1-2; D is ambiguous. V was clipped by 8 bases and J by 8 bases, with 12 bases between them. The CDR3 runs 11 residues. Germline values: CDR1 MNHNS, CDR2 SASEGT. The CDR3 bases are TGTGCCAGCCGGCTAGCGGAGGGCTACACCTTC. The encoded protein is CASRLAEGYTF.

This clone has more than one count but fewer than ten. V and J are TRBV12-3 or TRBV12-4 and TRBJ2-3, with a tentative D call TRBD2 (6 bases). Trimming stripped 0 bases from V and 5 bases from J, with 9 bases between. The CDR3 extends over 14 amino acids. The CDR3 coding sequence is TGTGCCAGCAGTTTAGCGGGGGGTGTAGATACGCAGTATTTT. Protein: CASSLAGGVDTQYF.

Ten or more counts support this clone. J is TRBJ1-2 and V is TRBV28, with a weak D call TRBD1 (6 bases). Germline lookup yields CDR1 MDHEN and CDR2 SYDVKM. The ends were cut back, 4 bases at V and 4 bases at J, with 10 bases in the middle. The CDR3 loop spans 13 amino acids. The CDR3 sequence is CASSSAGVYGYTF. CDR3 coding DNA: TGTGCCAGCAGTTCGGCAGGGGTCTATGGCTACACCTTC.

Comment on this clone: A read error may explain this, as a much larger clone is one base away. CDR3 region: CASSLVLSTGELLF. The CDR3 bases are TGCGCCAGCAGCTTGGTGCTTTCGACCGGGGAGCTGCTTTTT. The chain is built from TRBV5-1 and TRBJ2-2; D is perhaps TRBD2 (5 bases). Germline CDR1 reads SGHRS; CDR2 reads YFSETQ. This CDR3 is built from 14 residues.

This clone was seen repeatedly, ten times or more. The V gene is TRBV19, the J gene TRBJ2-4; 8 bases fit TRBD1. Trimming took 6 bases from V and 7 from J; bases not matched to a gene: 5. This CDR3 is 13 amino acids long. Germline CDR1 is LNHDA and CDR2 is SQIVND (reference sequence). The CDR3 nucleotides read TGTGCCAGTAGAGGACAGGGACAGAACATTCAGTACTTC. Translating it yields CASRGQGQNIQYF.

Relative to its sample, this clone is medium-sized. The rearrangement links TRBV6-1 to TRBJ1-6; tentative D call: TRBD1 (6 bases). The V end lost 5 bases, the J end lost 7 bases, and 12 bases lay between the germline ends. The germline V gene has CDR1 MNHNS and CDR2 SASEGT. CDR3 size: 14 residues. CDR3 in DNA: TGTGCCAGCAGTACCGGGACATTCAATTCACCCCTCCACTTT. This gives the protein CASSTGTFNSPLHF.

This clone was seen at least ten times. The gene calls are TRBV5-8 and TRBJ1-4; TRBD1 aligns across 9 bases. The CDR3 spans 15 residues. With 4 bases clipped from V and 5 bases from J, the junction kept 6 bases outside the gene matches. Germline loops: CDR1 SGHTS, CDR2 YDEGEE. CDR3 amino acids: CASSIDRGWNEKLFF. The CDR3 bases are TGTGCCAGCAGCATAGACAGGGGGTGGAATGAAAAACTGTTTTTT.

This clone came up many times. V and J are TRBV20-1 and TRBJ2-1, with 16 positions matching TRBD2. CDR3 length: 17 residues. V was clipped by 0 bases and J by 10 bases; unmatched bases: 9. CDR1 and CDR2 (germline): DFQATT, SNEGSKA (reference sequence). The CDR3 DNA sequence: TGCAGTGCTAGAGACCAGGGACTAGCGGGGGGGCCTGAGGAGCAGTTCTTC. Translating gives CSARDQGLAGGPEEQFF.

This clone was observed at least ten times. This chain joins TRBV5-4 and TRBJ2-5, with D perhaps TRBD1 or TRBD2 (5 bases each). In germline, CDR1 is SGHNT, CDR2 YYREEE (reference sequence). The length of the CDR3 is 14 residues. The V gene lost 7 bases and the J gene lost 3 bases, with 16 bases spanning the gap. The CDR3 coding sequence is TGTGCCAGCTCGATAAGCCGGGACGAAGAGACCCAGTACTTC. This translates into CASSISRDEETQYF. Filled out from reference TRBV5-4 and TRBJ2-5, the complete variable domain reads ETGVTQSPTHLIKTRGQQVTLRCSSQSGHNTVSWYQQALGQGPQFIFQYYREEENGRGNFPPRFSGLQFPNYSSELNVNALELDDSALYLCASSISRDEETQYFGPGTRLLVL.